This TCR beta chain was observed in a study of control samples from healthy donors and cancer patients. The CDR3 loop spans 15 amino acids. V was clipped by 2 bases and J by 5 bases; unmatched bases: 6. In germline, CDR1 is MNHEY, CDR2 SVGAGI. Sequencing was performed with immunoSEQ multiplex PCR; in TCRdb, only in-frame clones are kept and a portion is missing. The repertoire holds about 130,000 clones, more than 90% seen once, with 5.5% to 7% in the top ten. Sequenced input: blood. The receptor's source is a young man in good health. The chain couples TRBV6-5 to TRBJ2-5; 9 bases fit TRBD2. This CDR3 reads CASSYRRGGRETQYF. CDR3 DNA: TGTGCCAGCAGTTACCGGCGGGGGGGCCGTGAGACCCAGTACTTC.